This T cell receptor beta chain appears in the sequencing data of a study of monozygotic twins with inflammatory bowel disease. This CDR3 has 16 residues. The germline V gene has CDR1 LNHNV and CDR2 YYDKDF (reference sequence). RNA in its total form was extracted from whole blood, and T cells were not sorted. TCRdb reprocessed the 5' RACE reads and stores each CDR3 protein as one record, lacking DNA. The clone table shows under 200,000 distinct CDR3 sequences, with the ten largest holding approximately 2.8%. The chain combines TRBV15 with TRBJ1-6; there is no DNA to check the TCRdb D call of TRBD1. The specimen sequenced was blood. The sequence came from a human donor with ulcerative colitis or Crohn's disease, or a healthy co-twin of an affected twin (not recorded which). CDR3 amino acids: CATSRNPDRRNSPLHF.